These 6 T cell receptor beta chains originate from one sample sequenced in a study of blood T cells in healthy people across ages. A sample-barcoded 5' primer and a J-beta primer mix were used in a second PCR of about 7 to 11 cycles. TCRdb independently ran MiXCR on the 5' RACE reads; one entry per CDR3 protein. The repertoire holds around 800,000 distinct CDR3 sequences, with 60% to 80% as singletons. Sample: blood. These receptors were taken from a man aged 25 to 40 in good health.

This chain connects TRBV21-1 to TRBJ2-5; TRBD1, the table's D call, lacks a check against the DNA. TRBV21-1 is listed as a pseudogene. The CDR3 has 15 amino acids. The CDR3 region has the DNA TGTGCCAGCAGCAAGGGGGGACAGTCATTCCGGACCCAGTACTTC. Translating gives CASSKGGQSFRTQYF.

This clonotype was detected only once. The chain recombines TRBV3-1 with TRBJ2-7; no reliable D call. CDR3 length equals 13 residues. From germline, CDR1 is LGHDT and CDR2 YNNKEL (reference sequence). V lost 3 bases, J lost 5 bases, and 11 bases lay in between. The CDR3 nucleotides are TGTGCCAGCAGCCAGGGTAGGGCCAACGAGCAGTACTTC. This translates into CASSQGRANEQYF.

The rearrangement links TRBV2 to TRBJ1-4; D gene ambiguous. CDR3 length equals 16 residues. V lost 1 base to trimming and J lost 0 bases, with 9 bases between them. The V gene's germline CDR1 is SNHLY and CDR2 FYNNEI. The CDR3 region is CASSEEWVATNEKLFF. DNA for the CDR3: TGTGCCAGCAGTGAAGAATGGGTCGCAACTAATGAAAAACTGTTTTTT.

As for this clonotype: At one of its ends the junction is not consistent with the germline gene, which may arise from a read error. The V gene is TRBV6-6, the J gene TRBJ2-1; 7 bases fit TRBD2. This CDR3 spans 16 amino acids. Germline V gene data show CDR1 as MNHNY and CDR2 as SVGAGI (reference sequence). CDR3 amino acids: CASNPFVTSSHNEQFF. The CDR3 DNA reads TGTGCCAGCAACCCCTTCGTGACTAGCTCCCACAATGAGCAGTTCTTC.

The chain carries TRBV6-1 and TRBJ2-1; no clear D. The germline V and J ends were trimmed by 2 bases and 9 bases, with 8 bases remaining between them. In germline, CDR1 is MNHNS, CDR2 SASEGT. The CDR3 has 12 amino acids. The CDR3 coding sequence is TGTGCCAGCAGTGAATTTGGCGGTGAGCAGTTCTTC. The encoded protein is CASSEFGGEQFF.

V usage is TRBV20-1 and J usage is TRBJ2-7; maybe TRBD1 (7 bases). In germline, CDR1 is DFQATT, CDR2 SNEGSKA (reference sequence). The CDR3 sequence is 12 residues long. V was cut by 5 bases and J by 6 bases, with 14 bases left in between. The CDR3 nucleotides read TGCAGTGCTCGTGACAGGGAGGTCGAGCAGTACTTC. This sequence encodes CSARDREVEQYF.